Below, 4 T cell receptor beta chains from the same sample are listed, as sequenced in a study of tumor and adjacent non-tumor tissue in lung cancer listed by TCRdb under 2018. RNA was isolated from bulk unsorted tissue, and RNA quality was assessed with a NanoDrop ND-1000 and an Agilent 2100. The normal lung samples consisted of distant non-tumor tissue collected more than 3 cm from the tumor edge. The library was built by means of multiplex PCR. Data came from an Illumina HiSeq 2500. TCRbeta libraries were constructed through three rounds of nested PCR with primers (Table S4) according to protocols adapted from ARM-PCR. TCRdb trimmed public reads at Q25 via fastp, called clones via MiXCR and kept in-frame beta chains. Rows are unified per CDR3 protein, each entry keeping the most common DNA and genes. The table for this sample lists tens of thousands of distinct CDR3 sequences; approximately 81% of them were counted only once. 51% of the sample belongs to the ten largest clones.

The source material was distant non-tumor lung tissue. The receptors stem from a man in his 60s with non-small cell lung cancer.

In the case of this clonotype: The junction differs from germline at one of its ends, possibly a read error. CDR3 amino acids: CASSLDPGLVYEQSF. The CDR3 DNA follows: TGTGCCAGCAGCTTAGATCCAGGGTTGGTATATGAGCAGTCCTTC. The chain uses TRBV11-2 and TRBJ2-1; D may be TRBD1 (5 bases). Germline V gene sequence: CDR1 SGHAT, CDR2 FQNNGV. This CDR3 region has 15 residues.

As to this clonotype: The CDR3 end shows no conserved phenylalanine or tryptophan, and so a read error is likely. This rearrangement joins TRBV20-1 to TRBJ2-1, with D tentatively TRBD1 (6 bases). The V end lost 7 bases, the J end lost 9 bases, and 19 bases lay between the germline ends. There are 13 residues in the CDR3. Per germline, CDR1 DFQATT and CDR2 SNEGSKA (reference sequence). The CDR3 region is CSDPGTTCREQFC. CDR3 sequence (DNA): TGCAGTGATCCCGGGACAACGTGCCGTGAGCAGTTCTGC.

Comment on this clonotype: A much larger clonotype is one base distant, so this may be a read error. The V call is TRBV10-1, the J call TRBJ2-7; no definite D call. In germline, CDR1 is WNHNN, CDR2 SYGVQD (reference sequence). Trimming took off 4 bases at V and 5 bases at J, with 12 bases between the two ends. CDR3 length equals 13 residues. CDR3 in DNA: TGCGCCAGCAGTGTAGGGCTGACGGACGAGCAGTACTTC. This codes for CASSVGLTDEQYF.

This rearrangement joins TRBV11-2 to TRBJ2-1, with 10 bases matching TRBD2. This CDR3 is built from 16 residues. Germline CDR1 SGHAT, CDR2 FQNNGV. With V trimmed by 5 bases and J by 0 bases, 4 bases remained unmatched. CDR3 protein: CASSPLAGASYNEQFF. CDR3 bases: TGTGCCAGCAGCCCCCTAGCGGGAGCCTCCTACAATGAGCAGTTCTTC.